This T cell receptor beta chain was identified in a study of response to subunit inactivated influenza vaccine. Points from the study as a whole: The authors put forward the suggestion that each seasonal influenza vaccination may bring in only a limited number of new T cells.

The sample holds a few counts of this clonotype. Its antigen is still unknown. MiXCR was run by TCRdb on the RT-PCR reads, yielding one entry per CDR3 protein. Of roughly 570,000 distinct CDR3 sequences in the sample, approximately 15% were seen once. Sequenced here: PBMCs from blood, sampled 11 to 12 days after vaccination. This receptor was identified in a man between 50 and 59 years old who received an inactivated influenza vaccine.

Here the CDR3 reads CSARAVGGGPPSSYEQYF. The CDR3 DNA follows: TGCAGTGCTAGAGCCGTAGGGGGAGGGCCTCCAAGCTCCTACGAGCAGTACTTC. This chain joins TRBV20-1 and TRBJ2-7; tentative D call: TRBD2 (7 bases). The germline V and J ends were trimmed by 1 base and 0 bases, with 22 bases remaining between them. The CDR3 is 18 amino acids. The germline CDR1 and CDR2 sequences are DFQATT and SNEGSKA (reference sequence).